This entry lists 7 T cell receptor beta chains sequenced from one sample in a study of T cells in Graves' hyperthyroidism and ophthalmopathy. It was RNA transcripts that yielded the amplified TCR beta CDR3 regions. The primer set for the first-round RT-PCR of the TCR CDR3 was HTBI. TCRdb independently ran MiXCR on the multiplex PCR reads; one entry per CDR3 protein. This sample has a few hundred thousand distinct CDR3 sequences, with approximately 15% found just once. The sequenced material came from blood. The receptors were gathered from a woman aged 40 to 50 with Graves' ophthalmopathy.

V usage is TRBV19 and J usage is TRBJ2-5; D gene uncertain. This CDR3 comprises 14 residues. V dropped 2 bases and J dropped 5 bases, with 12 bases sitting between them. Germline values: CDR1 LNHDA, CDR2 SQIVND (reference sequence). The CDR3 loop reads CASSIHYTRETQYF. CDR3 sequence (DNA): TGTGCCAGTAGTATACACTATACGCGGGAGACCCAGTACTTC.

This clonotype was recorded at least ten times. The J gene is TRBJ2-5, the V gene TRBV30, with D possibly being TRBD1 (6 bases). CDR1 GTSNPN and CDR2 SVGIG come from the germline V gene (reference sequence). Trimming took off 3 bases at V and 7 bases at J, with 15 bases between the two ends. The CDR3 is 13 amino acids. DNA for the CDR3: TGTGCCTGGAGCACGGGACACCAGGCGACCCAGTACTTC. Protein product: CAWSTGHQATQYF. The complete variable domain, with remaining parts taken from reference TRBV30 and TRBJ2-5, reads SQTIHQWPATLVQPVGSPLSLECTVEGTSNPNLYWYRQAAGRGLQLLFYSVGIGQISSEVPQNLSASRPQDRQFILSSKKLLLSDSGFYLCAWSTGHQATQYFGPGTRLLVL.

This clonotype was recorded a few times. The chain combines TRBV27 with TRBJ2-3, with 9 nucleotides matching TRBD1. V trimming: 6 bases; J trimming: 2 bases; junction bases outside the gene matches: 6. CDR3 length: 15 amino acids. Germline assignment: CDR1 MNHEY and CDR2 SMNVEV (reference sequence). CDR3 in amino acids: CASSMTGGDTDTQYF. CDR3 coding DNA: TGTGCCAGCAGCATGACAGGGGGAGACACAGATACGCAGTATTTT.

This sequence joins TRBV20-1 and TRBJ2-3; maybe TRBD2 (6 bases). CDR1 is DFQATT, CDR2 SNEGSKA, per germline (reference sequence). Trimming took off 2 bases at V and 0 bases at J, with 9 bases between the two ends. CDR3 length: 14 residues. CDR3 sequence (DNA): TGCAGTGCTAGAAGGGACTCCAGCACAGATACGCAGTATTTT. The encoded protein is CSARRDSSTDTQYF.

The sample holds a few counts of this clonotype. The gene calls are TRBV10-3 and TRBJ2-2, with TRBD2 identical over 7 bases. With V trimmed by 9 bases and J by 1 base, 8 bases remained unmatched. Germline values: CDR1 ENHRY, CDR2 SYGVKD. The CDR3 extends over 15 amino acids. The CDR3 region is CAIRVQRENTGELFF. The CDR3 region has the DNA TGTGCCATTCGGGTACAGCGGGAGAACACCGGGGAGCTGTTTTTT.

At least ten counts were recorded for this clonotype. The CDR3 DNA reads TGTGCCAGCAGGGGGACAGGGACGTACACTGAAGCTTTCTTT. Residues: CASRGTGTYTEAFF. V is TRBV6-1 and J is TRBJ1-1; 9 bases line up with TRBD1. V lost 6 bases and J lost 3; bases outside the gene matches: 5. This CDR3 spans 14 amino acids. Germline assignment: CDR1 MNHNS and CDR2 SASEGT.

The rearrangement joins TRBV6-5 to TRBJ2-1; 10 bases agree with TRBD2. The germline V gene has CDR1 MNHEY and CDR2 SVGAGI. CDR3 length: 15 residues. V was clipped by 0 bases and J by 7 bases; unmatched bases: 3. The CDR3 region is CASSYSPSGGNEQFF. Here the CDR3 DNA reads TGTGCCAGCAGTTACTCGCCTAGCGGGGGAAATGAGCAGTTCTTC.